This T cell receptor beta chain was identified in a study of blood T cells in healthy people across ages. Next came a second PCR, run for roughly 6 to 11 cycles, which used a sample-barcoded 5' primer along with a J-beta primer mix. Each sample provided no less than 2.5 million CDR3-containing paired-end reads. TCRdb re-derived calls from the 5' RACE reads in MiXCR, one entry per CDR3 protein. The profile shows about 1.7 million distinct CDR3 sequences, 28% of them singletons. A few counts support this clonotype. Aged roughly 6 to 95, donors were systemically healthy Caucasians from Russia. Germline V gene data show CDR1 as SGHKS and CDR2 as YYEKEE (reference sequence). Trimming removed 4 bases at V and 4 bases at J, with 23 bases between. The CDR3 consists of 17 residues.

The rearrangement joins TRBV5-5 to TRBJ1-2; D remains ambiguous. The receptor was derived from a woman between 25 and 40 years old in good health. The sample was blood. This CDR3 reads CASSQPNAIAGPYGYTF. CDR3 nucleotides: TGTGCCAGCAGCCAACCGAATGCCATAGCAGGACCCTATGGCTACACCTTC.